The 32 T cell receptor beta chains reported below all come from one sample, sequenced in a study of blood T cells in healthy people across ages. Alongside a J-beta primer mix, a sample-barcoded 5' primer served in a second PCR lasting roughly 6 to 11 cycles. TCRdb reprocessed the 5' RACE reads with MiXCR, giving one entry per CDR3 protein. Of 450,000 to 600,000 distinct CDR3 sequences in the sample, about 27% were seen once. The same specimen was also included in a second study, on T cells of mothers and their children.

The sequencing sample was made of blood. Receptors were obtained from a boy aged 2-9 years in good health.

The CDR3 nucleotides read TGTGCCAGCAGCTGGACAGCTTACAATGAGCAGTTCTTC. Protein sequence: CASSWTAYNEQFF. The chain couples TRBV7-9 to TRBJ2-5; D may be TRBD1 (6 bases). The J call may not be correct, given that the DNA end is closer to TRBJ2-1. Germline assignment: CDR1 SEHNR and CDR2 FQNEAQ (reference sequence). This CDR3 region has 13 residues.

V is TRBV5-1 and J is TRBJ2-7, with 7 bases fitting TRBD1. CDR3 length: 15 residues. Per the germline V gene, CDR1 is SGHRS and CDR2 is YFSETQ. The trim removed 4 bases at V and 7 bases at J, leaving 14 bases unmatched. The CDR3 reads CASSERQGRGPEQYF. CDR3 DNA: TGCGCCAGCAGCGAACGACAGGGAAGGGGCCCAGAGCAGTACTTC.

V is TRBV6-6 and J is TRBJ1-4; the D gene is possibly TRBD1 (5 bases). V lost 0 bases and J 7 bases, leaving 12 bases between the germline ends. Germline V lookup: CDR1 MNHNY, CDR2 SVGAGI (reference sequence). The CDR3 loop spans 15 amino acids. CDR3: CASSYSKGLFEKLFF. The CDR3 DNA reads TGTGCCAGCAGTTACTCAAAGGGGTTATTTGAAAAACTGTTTTTT.

This clonotype was observed once. This chain joins TRBV6-5 and TRBJ2-5, with TRBD2 matching 13 bases. The DNA end lines up better with TRBJ2-7; the J call may be wrong. CDR1 and CDR2 (germline): MNHEY, SVGAGI. This CDR3 is 17 amino acids long. The CDR3: CASSYAGLAGTSYEQYF. The CDR3 DNA is TGTGCCAGCAGTTACGCGGGACTAGCGGGGACGTCCTACGAGCAGTACTTC.

This clonotype was seen only a few times. The chain uses TRBV18 and TRBJ1-1; 8 nucleotides line up with TRBD1. Germline loops: CDR1 KGHSH, CDR2 LQKENI. The junction had 3 bases not matched to a gene; V was cut back by 1 base and J by 11 bases. The length of the CDR3 is 12 residues. The CDR3 is CASSPQTGVAFF. The CDR3 nucleotides are TGTGCCAGCTCACCACAGACAGGGGTTGCTTTCTTT.

This clonotype was detected a few times. The genes are TRBV30 and TRBJ1-4, with 12 bases lining up with TRBD1. CDR3 length: 15 amino acids. With V trimmed by 5 bases and J by 7 bases, 8 bases remained unmatched. Germline CDR1 is GTSNPN and CDR2 is SVGIG (reference sequence). The DNA for the CDR3 is TGTGCCTGGGACGGGACAGGGGGCGCATCTGAAAAACTGTTTTTT. Amino acid sequence: CAWDGTGGASEKLFF.

This clonotype showed up just a few times. The chain has TRBV27 and TRBJ1-6; TRBD1 is a possible D gene (5 bases). V lost 5 bases and J lost 3, with 14 bases in between. CDR1 and CDR2 (germline): MNHEY, SMNVEV (reference sequence). The CDR3 runs 16 residues. For the CDR3, the DNA is TGTGCCAGCAGTCGCCGGGACGTCCGCTATAATTCACCCCTCCACTTT. Translated: CASSRRDVRYNSPLHF.

This clonotype appeared a few times. The junction does not match germline at one end; this may be a read error. The V call is TRBV5-1, the J call TRBJ1-1, with D unclear. The CDR3 runs 13 residues. The V gene's germline CDR1 is SGHRS and CDR2 YFSETQ. The DNA for the CDR3 is TGCGCCAGCAGCTTGGGAGGGAACATTGAAGCTTTCTTT. Translation gives CASSLGGNIEAFF.

The J gene is TRBJ2-4, the V gene TRBV6-2 or TRBV6-3; D is unresolved. The germline gives CDR1 MNHEY, CDR2 SVGEGT. CDR3 size: 14 residues. The V end lost 4 bases, the J end lost 0 bases, and 7 bases lay between the germline ends. CDR3 DNA: TGTGCCAGCAGTTCCTGGATAGCCAAAAACATTCAGTACTTC. This codes for CASSSWIAKNIQYF.

The chain joins TRBV27 to TRBJ2-5; D tentatively fits TRBD1 or TRBD2 (5 bases each). The CDR3 runs to 15 residues. V was clipped by 3 bases and J by 1 base, with 12 bases between them. Germline V gene lookup returns CDR1 MNHEY and CDR2 SMNVEV (reference sequence). For the CDR3, the DNA is TGTGCCAGCAGTTTCGCATCCGGGGCCCAAGAGACCCAGTACTTC. Its translation: CASSFASGAQETQYF.

This rearrangement joins TRBV5-1 to TRBJ2-6; D gene uncertain. CDR1 and CDR2 (germline): SGHRS, YFSETQ. Trimming stripped 0 bases from V and 0 bases from J, with 16 bases between. The length of the CDR3 is 19 residues. The CDR3 is CASSLAVWAGPSGANVLTF. CDR3 DNA sequence: TGCGCCAGCAGCTTGGCGGTTTGGGCAGGCCCCTCTGGGGCCAACGTCCTGACTTTC.

The chain is built from TRBV5-1 and TRBJ2-2; no reliable D call. The CDR3 length is 13 residues. Germline CDR1 is SGHRS and CDR2 is YFSETQ. Trimming pared 6 bases from V and 1 base from J, leaving 7 bases between. DNA of the CDR3: TGCGCCAGCATGGCAGAGAACACCGGGGAGCTGTTTTTT. Encoded protein: CASMAENTGELFF.

This clonotype came up a few times. The chain links TRBV12-3 or TRBV12-4 to TRBJ2-3; D remains unclear. The CDR3 has 10 amino acids. V was pared by 10 bases and J by 4 bases, with 6 bases between. The CDR3 DNA follows: TGTGCCATTCAGTCAGATACGCAGTATTTT. Translation gives CAIQSDTQYF.

This clonotype was seen a handful of times. This sequence joins TRBV27 and TRBJ2-5; either TRBD1 or TRBD2 may fit D (7 bases each). Trimming cost V 3 bases and J 0 bases, with 14 bases left between them. Germline V gene sequence: CDR1 MNHEY, CDR2 SMNVEV (reference sequence). CDR3 size: 16 residues. CDR3 DNA sequence: TGTGCCAGCAGTTTCAGGGGGGGCGTCTACCAAGAGACCCAGTACTTC. Its protein is CASSFRGGVYQETQYF.

V and J are TRBV7-9 and TRBJ1-5, with D possibly being TRBD1 (6 bases). CDR1 and CDR2 from the germline V gene are SEHNR and FQNEAQ (reference sequence). V was clipped by 5 bases and J by 6 bases, with 14 bases between them. The CDR3 sequence is 14 residues long. The CDR3 nucleotides read TGTGCCAGCAGCGGCAGGGGCCCGGGTCAGCCCCAGCATTTT. It translates to CASSGRGPGQPQHF. The complete variable domain, with remaining parts taken from reference TRBV7-9 and TRBJ1-5, reads DTGVSQNPRHKITKRGQNVTFRCDPISEHNRLYWYRQTLGQGPEFLTYFQNEAQLEKSRLLSDRFSAERPKGSFSTLEIQRTEQGDSAMYLCASSGRGPGQPQHFGDGTRLSIL.

Ten or more counts support this clonotype. The V call is TRBV3-1, the J call TRBJ2-3; 8 nucleotides align to TRBD2. This CDR3 has 15 amino acids. Germline lookup yields CDR1 LGHDT and CDR2 YNNKEL (reference sequence). The V and J ends lost 5 bases and 1 base, in that order; junction bases with no gene match: 5. The chain's CDR3 is CASSVHSGGTDTQYF. The DNA of the CDR3 is TGTGCCAGCAGCGTCCATAGCGGGGGCACAGATACGCAGTATTTT.

V usage is TRBV10-3 and J usage is TRBJ1-5; 9 nucleotides align to TRBD1. This CDR3 spans 14 amino acids. The trim removed 10 bases at V and 0 bases at J, leaving 4 bases unmatched. Germline loops: CDR1 ENHRY, CDR2 SYGVKD. The DNA of the CDR3 is TGTGCCACCCGGGACAGGGTTAGCAATCAGCCCCAGCATTTT. This codes for CATRDRVSNQPQHF.

This clonotype was seen more than once but under ten times. The genes are TRBV18 and TRBJ2-2; D might be TRBD1 (7 bases). This CDR3 region has 15 residues. V was pared by 6 bases and J by 2 bases, with 13 bases between. The germline V gene has CDR1 KGHSH and CDR2 LQKENI. The CDR3 sequence is CASSVGGGNTGELFF. The CDR3, as DNA: TGTGCCAGCTCCGTTGGAGGGGGCAACACCGGGGAGCTGTTTTTT. Complete variable domain (other parts from reference TRBV18 and TRBJ2-2): NAGVMQNPRHLVRRRGQEARLRCSPMKGHSHVYWYRQLPEEGLKFMVYLQKENIIDESGMPKERFSAEFPKEGPSILRIQQVVRGDSAAYFCASSVGGGNTGELFFGEGSRLTVL.

This clonotype came up a few times. J is TRBJ2-7 and V is TRBV21-1; the D call TRBD1 from the table was never checked on the DNA. TRBV21-1 is designated a pseudogene. The CDR3 extends over 17 amino acids. In DNA, the CDR3 is TGTGCCAGCAGCAAAGAAGGAGACAGGGAATGGTCCCCCGAGCAGTACTTC. Protein sequence: CASSKEGDREWSPEQYF.

This clonotype was detected a few times. The chain combines TRBV12-3 or TRBV12-4 with TRBJ1-6; D might be TRBD1 (6 bases). The CDR3 length is 14 residues. Trimming removed 6 bases from V and 7 bases from J, with 13 bases in between. This CDR3 is CASRVTGTNSPLHF. The CDR3 DNA follows: TGTGCCAGCAGGGTGACAGGTACCAATTCACCCCTCCACTTT.

J is TRBJ2-4 and V is TRBV5-1, with D tentatively TRBD1 (6 bases). The CDR3 loop spans 15 amino acids. Trimming cost V 3 bases and J 3 bases, with 13 bases left between them. Per germline, CDR1 SGHRS and CDR2 YFSETQ. The CDR3 sequence: CASSWTESGKNIQYF. CDR3 sequence (DNA): TGCGCCAGCAGCTGGACAGAATCTGGCAAAAACATTCAGTACTTC. Full variable domain (outside the CDR3, taken from reference TRBV5-1 and TRBJ2-4): KAGVTQTPRYLIKTRGQQVTLSCSPISGHRSVSWYQQTPGQGLQFLFEYFSETQRNKGNFPGRFSGRQFSNSRSEMNVSTLELGDSALYLCASSWTESGKNIQYFGAGTRLSVL.

The chain joins TRBV27 to TRBJ2-1; D not resolved. CDR3 length: 13 amino acids. Trimming left V 0 bases short and J 6 bases short, with 6 bases between. Per the germline V gene, CDR1 is MNHEY and CDR2 is SMNVEV (reference sequence). The CDR3 nucleotides are TGTGCCAGCAGTTTATCCTCTGGCAATGAGCAGTTCTTC. It codes for CASSLSSGNEQFF.

This clonotype is a singleton in its sample. This chain connects TRBV4-1 to TRBJ2-7; no definite D call. The CDR3 has 16 amino acids. CDR1 is MGHRA, CDR2 YSYEKL, per germline. Trimming pared 4 bases from V and 3 bases from J, leaving 19 bases between. The CDR3 DNA reads as TGCGCCAGCAGCCTCGTCAACAGCGATCCAATCTACGAGCAGTACTTC. It is translated as CASSLVNSDPIYEQYF.

This clonotype showed up just a few times. Compared with germline, one end of the junction differs, possibly owing to a read error. The chain joins TRBV25-1 to TRBJ1-4; possibly TRBD1 for D (5 bases). The CDR3 totals 14 residues. CDR1 is MGHDK and CDR2 is SYGVNS in the germline V gene. Written as DNA, the CDR3 is TGTGCCAGCGACAGCGGGGCGCTTAATGAAAAACTGCTTTTT. Translation: CASDSGALNEKLLF.

V is TRBV10-3 and J is TRBJ2-7; 7 nucleotides agree with TRBD1. The CDR3 runs to 13 residues. V shed 5 bases, J shed 4 bases, and the junction held 5 bases outside the gene matches. The germline V gene has CDR1 ENHRY and CDR2 SYGVKD. The CDR3 here is CAISPGTAYEQYF. The CDR3 coding sequence is TGTGCCATCAGTCCCGGGACAGCTTACGAGCAGTACTTC.

There are a few counts of this clonotype. The chain recombines TRBV12-3 or TRBV12-4 with TRBJ2-2; D remains unclear. The CDR3 is 12 residues long. Trimming removed 6 bases at V and 5 bases at J, with 7 bases between. The CDR3 DNA follows: TGTGCCAGCAGCTCAAAAACCGGGGAGCTGTTTTTT. Translating it yields CASSSKTGELFF.

This clonotype has more than one count but fewer than ten. This clone may be a read error of a much larger clone one base away. The chain combines TRBV5-1 with TRBJ2-5, with a weak D call TRBD1 (5 bases). From germline, CDR1 is SGHRS and CDR2 YFSETQ. The CDR3 runs to 13 residues. CDR3 bases: TGCGCCGGCAGCTTGGACACACAAGAGACCCAGTACTTC. Translation: CAGSLDTQETQYF.

The genes are TRBV6-5 and TRBJ1-1, with D perhaps matching TRBD1 (6 bases). Between the trimmed V and J ends, which lost 4 bases and 6 bases, there was a span of 21 bases. Germline values: CDR1 MNHEY, CDR2 SVGAGI. The CDR3 sequence is 16 residues long. The CDR3 loop is CASSSLLRDPGAEAFF. The CDR3 nucleotides read TGTGCCAGCAGTTCTCTCCTCAGGGACCCAGGGGCTGAAGCTTTCTTT.

Only a few counts were recorded for this clonotype. V gene TRBV12-5 combines with J gene TRBJ2-5; 14 positions agree with TRBD2. Germline CDR1 and CDR2: LGHNT and FRNRAP. The CDR3 covers 14 residues. After removal of 5 bases from V and 4 bases from J, the junction contained 0 bases not matched to a gene. CDR3 DNA sequence: TGTGCTAGTGGTGGGACTAGCGGGAGAGAGACCCAGTACTTC. The encoded protein is CASGGTSGRETQYF.

This clonotype has a handful of counts. V gene TRBV7-2 combines with J gene TRBJ2-5, with 10 bases aligning to TRBD2. V lost 0 bases, J lost 5 bases, and 3 bases stayed unmatched. The CDR3 is 15 amino acids. The germline CDR1 and CDR2 sequences are SGHTA and FQGNSA. The CDR3 sequence: CASSLAHSGGETQYF. Written as DNA, the CDR3 is TGTGCCAGCAGCTTAGCTCATAGCGGGGGGGAGACCCAGTACTTC.

This chain links TRBV3-1 with TRBJ2-7; 13 bases agree with TRBD2. With V trimmed by 8 bases and J by 3 bases, 7 bases remained unmatched. The germline gives CDR1 LGHDT, CDR2 YNNKEL (reference sequence). The CDR3 runs to 15 residues. CDR3 coding DNA: TGTGCCAGCCAGACTAGCGGGGGGCAGCACTACGAGCAGTACTTC. This codes for CASQTSGGQHYEQYF.

The CDR3 here is CASSWGQGAKEQYF. CDR3 sequence (DNA): TGTGCCAGCAGCTGGGGACAGGGGGCAAAAGAGCAGTACTTC. The genes are TRBV13 and TRBJ2-7, with 12 bases matching TRBD1. V lost 4 bases to trimming and J lost 7 bases; unmatched junction nucleotides: 5. This CDR3 spans 14 amino acids. Germline values: CDR1 PRHDT, CDR2 FYEKMQ (reference sequence).